Sequencing of this TCR beta chain was carried out in a study of blood T cell repertoires in COVID-19. Germline values: CDR1 LGHNT, CDR2 FRNRAP. This CDR3 is 17 amino acids long. V was pared by 0 bases and J by 3 bases, with 6 bases of the junction left unmatched. Generated by immunoSEQ multiplex PCR, the TCRdb table keeps only in-frame clones and is missing some. The top ten hold approximately 9.4% of the sample, which has fewer than 350,000 clones, approximately 91% seen once. Sequencing was performed on PBMCs or T cells enriched from blood (not recorded which). The clonotype comes from a woman aged 40 to 50 who had recovered from COVID-19. This chain uses TRBV12-5 with TRBJ2-1; 9 positions match TRBD2. CDR3 in amino acids: CASGLVLAGEVYNEQFF. The CDR3 DNA reads as TGTGCTAGTGGTTTGGTATTAGCGGGAGAGGTCTACAATGAGCAGTTCTTC.